This TCR beta chain came from a study of cytomegalovirus exposure and HLA in healthy donors. 60 Vbeta and 13 Jbeta primers were used in PCR. Produced via immunoSEQ multiplex PCR; TCRdb's table is partial and in-frame only. Found here are 250,000 to 350,000 clones, 75% to 90% of them singletons; the top ten hold 3.5% to 4%. This clone turned up a few times. The clonotype was recovered from a man in his forties or fifties in good health and CMV-seropositive. The source material was PBMCs.

This CDR3 reads CASSLSQVRGYEQFF. In nucleotides, the CDR3 is TGTGCCAGCAGCTTATCCCAGGTACGCGGGTATGAGCAGTTCTTC. The rearrangement links TRBV7-2 to TRBJ2-1; D is possibly TRBD2 (5 bases). CDR3 length: 15 residues. CDR1 and CDR2 (germline): SGHTA, FQGNSA. V dropped 2 bases and J dropped 8 bases, with 16 bases sitting between them.